This TCR beta chain is from a study of cytotoxic CD8 clonotypes in ibrutinib-treated CLL. Comments on this clone: As yet, its antigen is unknown.

Overall study results and limits: Collection times varied between progressing and sustained-remission patients. Clonality went higher at ibrutinib response and then dropped back toward baseline at progression. Pretreatment clonality was elevated relative to age-matched healthy donors and paralleled circulating CD8+ T-cell counts.

Profiling relied on immunoSEQ multiplex PCR, and the TCRdb table lists in-frame clones only, not all of them. The data show a few hundred thousand clones, with roughly 80% seen just once and more than 6% held by the top ten. The V and J ends lost 5 bases and 3 bases, in that order; junction bases with no gene match: 7. The CDR3 runs 15 residues. Germline values: CDR1 MDHEN, CDR2 SYDVKM. The source of this sequence is a human donor with chronic lymphocytic leukemia. V is TRBV28 and J is TRBJ2-7; 10 bases are a match to TRBD1. The specimen comprised PBMCs, sampled before ibrutinib treatment. The CDR3: CASSLSRDRGYEQYF. The CDR3 DNA reads TGTGCCAGCAGTCTATCTAGGGACAGGGGCTACGAGCAGTACTTC.